A single sample is the source of the 20 T cell receptor beta chains below, sequenced in a study of control samples from healthy donors and cancer patients (TCRdb year 2020). The library was produced with the immunoSEQ multiplex PCR assay. Here the immuneACCESS table is served through TCRdb, limited to in-frame sequences with V and J called. Missing clones are a known gap in these copies; in checked studies unresolved V genes cover under half, and the rest lacks a known reason. The sample records about 20,000 clones, 85% to 90% of which are singletons. Approximately 30% of the sample comes from the top ten. The source material was PBMCs. The origin of the receptors is a man aged 60-69 years with head and neck cancer.

The chain joins TRBV6-4 to TRBJ1-1; D perhaps matches TRBD1 (6 bases). Per the germline V gene, CDR1 is MRHNA and CDR2 is SNTAGT. The CDR3 extends over 13 amino acids. Deletions cut 6 bases from V and 1 base from J, with 9 bases between. The CDR3 DNA sequence: TGTGCCAGCAGACAGGGTCGGAACACTGAAGCTTTCTTT. This sequence encodes CASRQGRNTEAFF.

This chain uses TRBV15 with TRBJ2-2; 7 bases map to TRBD1. The CDR3 runs to 13 residues. Losses at the gene ends were 8 bases for V and 4 bases for J; bases not matched to a gene: 4. Germline V gives CDR1 LNHNV, CDR2 YYDKDF (reference sequence). This CDR3 reads CATSPGGTGELFF. Here the CDR3 DNA reads TGTGCCACCTCCCCAGGGGGCACCGGGGAGCTGTTTTTT.

V usage is TRBV19 and J usage is TRBJ2-2; no reliable D call. V was cut by 3 bases and J by 0 bases, with 11 bases left in between. The germline CDR1 and CDR2 sequences are LNHDA and SQIVND (reference sequence). CDR3 length: 16 amino acids. Here the CDR3 DNA reads TGTGCCAGTAGTATGGGATCGTGGACGAACACCGGGGAGCTGTTTTTT. Translated, it gives CASSMGSWTNTGELFF. The entire variable domain, with the rest obtained from reference TRBV19 and TRBJ2-2, is as follows: DGGITQSPKYLFRKEGQNVTLSCEQNLNHDAMYWYRQDPGQGLRLIYYSQIVNDFQKGDIAEGYSVSREKKESFPLTVTSAQKNPTAFYLCASSMGSWTNTGELFFGEGSRLTVL.

V and J are TRBV6-5 and TRBJ1-1; no definite D call. Trimming cost V 5 bases and J 10 bases, with 14 bases left between them. The CDR3 is 12 residues long. Germline CDR1 and CDR2: MNHEY and SVGAGI. The CDR3 here is CASSPVGLGAFF. Here the CDR3 DNA reads TGTGCCAGCAGTCCCGTGGGCTTAGGAGCTTTCTTT.

The V call is TRBV14, the J call TRBJ2-5, with 9 bases lining up with TRBD1. The CDR3 is 15 amino acids. Losses at the gene ends were 2 bases for V and 1 base for J; bases not matched to a gene: 2. The germline gives CDR1 SGHDN, CDR2 FVKESK. CDR3 bases: TGTGCCAGCAGCCAACTGACAGGGGGCCAAGAGACCCAGTACTTC. Amino acids: CASSQLTGGQETQYF.

The V gene is TRBV13, the J gene TRBJ1-1, with 7 nucleotides matching TRBD1. Germline CDR1 PRHDT, CDR2 FYEKMQ (reference sequence). The V and J ends lost 10 bases and 5 bases, in that order; junction bases with no gene match: 10. The CDR3 covers 13 residues. The CDR3 DNA follows: TGTGCCACCGGGGAGGGGGCTTGGACTGAAGCTTTCTTT. As protein: CATGEGAWTEAFF.

This clone was counted a single time. Compared with germline, one end of the junction differs, possibly owing to a read error. The chain uses TRBV6-5 and TRBJ1-3; D is uncertain. This CDR3 region has 11 residues. Germline V gives CDR1 MNHEY, CDR2 SVGAGI. CDR3 amino acids: CASGWGNTTYF. The CDR3, as DNA: TGTGCCAGCGGTTGGGGAAACACCACATATTTT.

The chain links TRBV7-2 to TRBJ2-7; TRBD2 might be the D (5 bases). The V and J ends lost 1 base and 5 bases respectively, with 9 bases between them. The CDR3 loop spans 13 amino acids. Germline V gene data show CDR1 as SGHTA and CDR2 as FQGNSA. CDR3 DNA: TGTGCCAGCAGCTTAGACCCCGGGGACGAGCAGTACTTC. Translation: CASSLDPGDEQYF. The variable domain in full, with the rest retrieved from reference TRBV7-2 and TRBJ2-7, is GAGVSQSPSNKVTEKGKDVELRCDPISGHTALYWYRQSLGQGLEFLIYFQGNSAPDKSGLPSDRFSAERTGGSVSTLTIQRTQQEDSAVYLCASSLDPGDEQYFGPGTRLTVT.

The chain links TRBV27 to TRBJ1-5; D ambiguous. Germline values: CDR1 MNHEY, CDR2 SMNVEV (reference sequence). The CDR3 consists of 12 residues. V dropped 8 bases and J dropped 6 bases, with 11 bases sitting between them. CDR3 protein: CASGKGVQPQHF. In DNA, the CDR3 is TGTGCCAGCGGGAAGGGTGTTCAGCCCCAGCATTTT.

The V gene is TRBV5-1, the J gene TRBJ2-7, with 7 bases matching TRBD1. This CDR3 is 14 amino acids long. Germline-derived CDR1 and CDR2 are SGHRS and YFSETQ. Trimming cost V 0 bases and J 6 bases; bases outside gene matches: 6. CDR3 in amino acids: CASSLDTAGGEQYF. CDR3 bases: TGCGCCAGCAGCTTGGATACGGCAGGGGGCGAGCAGTACTTC.

This clone is labeled medium-sized (0.01 to 0.1%). The V call is TRBV20-1, the J call TRBJ2-7, with a possible D match to TRBD1 (6 bases). This CDR3 contains 11 residues. Germline CDR1 is DFQATT and CDR2 is SNEGSKA (reference sequence). The V end was cut by 6 bases, the J end by 5 bases, with 11 bases between. CDR3 sequence (DNA): TGCAGTGCACCAGGGGACCACGAGCAGTACTTC. Amino acid sequence: CSAPGDHEQYF.

The chain is built from TRBV11-2 and TRBJ2-4; D ambiguous. Trimming cost V 5 bases and J 7 bases, with 9 bases left between them. CDR1 is SGHAT and CDR2 is FQNNGV in the germline V gene. The CDR3 contains 12 residues. This chain's CDR3 is CASSPSRNIQYF. In DNA, the CDR3 is TGTGCCAGCAGCCCCTCACGTAACATTCAGTACTTC. Full variable domain (missing parts from reference TRBV11-2 and TRBJ2-4): EAGVAQSPRYKIIEKRQSVAFWCNPISGHATLYWYQQILGQGPKLLIQFQNNGVVDDSQLPKDRFSAERLKGVDSTLKIQPAKLEDSAVYLCASSPSRNIQYFGAGTRLSVL.

This clone came up once. The chain couples TRBV9 to TRBJ2-1; TRBD2 might be the D (6 bases). V was cut by 3 bases and J by 8 bases, with 15 bases left in between. The CDR3 has 14 amino acids. Per the germline V gene, CDR1 is SGDLS and CDR2 is YYNGEE. CDR3 residues: CASSDGGPGDEQFF. CDR3 DNA: TGTGCCAGCAGCGACGGGGGACCTGGAGATGAGCAGTTCTTC.

The chain links TRBV27 to TRBJ2-1; D remains unclear. V lost 4 bases and J 6 bases, leaving 10 bases between the germline ends. The CDR3 sequence is 13 residues long. From germline, CDR1 is MNHEY and CDR2 SMNVEV (reference sequence). CDR3 nucleotide sequence: TGTGCCAGCAGTTACCCTAGGCGCAATGAGCAGTTCTTC. The encoded protein is CASSYPRRNEQFF.

The chain couples TRBV27 to TRBJ2-2; D is perhaps TRBD1 (5 bases). Trimming shortened V by 7 bases and J by 0 bases, and 12 bases separated the two germline ends. The CDR3 has 15 residues. CDR1 and CDR2 from the germline V gene are MNHEY and SMNVEV (reference sequence). The CDR3 DNA reads as TGTGCCAGCATGAACAGGCGTCCGAACACCGGGGAGCTGTTTTTT. Residues: CASMNRRPNTGELFF.

V gene TRBV7-3 combines with J gene TRBJ2-5; D perhaps matches TRBD2 (5 bases). Trimming took off 5 bases at V and 5 bases at J, with 12 bases between the two ends. CDR3 size: 13 residues. Germline loops: CDR1 SGHTA, CDR2 FQGTGA. DNA of the CDR3: TGTGCCAGCAGCCCGGGTAGGAGGGAGACCCAGTACTTC. It translates to CASSPGRRETQYF.

This clone was picked up one time. The rearrangement joins TRBV29-1 to TRBJ2-6; D remains unclear. V lost 5 bases to trimming and J lost 0 bases, with 8 bases between them. Germline CDR1 and CDR2: SQVTM and ANQGSEA. This CDR3 has 14 amino acids. Here the CDR3 DNA reads TGCAGCGTTCAGACGTCCTCTGGGGCCAACGTCCTGACTTTC. Its protein is CSVQTSSGANVLTF.

The chain has TRBV5-1 and TRBJ2-1, with D perhaps TRBD1 (6 bases). This CDR3 has 17 amino acids. The V and J ends lost 3 bases and 12 bases respectively, with 28 bases between them. Germline V CDR1 and CDR2: SGHRS, YFSETQ. In DNA form, the CDR3 reads TGCGCCAGCAGCTCCCTCCCGATGGACAGTTACAATGATGGGCAGTTCTTC. It yields the protein CASSSLPMDSYNDGQFF.

The chain carries TRBV27 and TRBJ1-2; D gene ambiguous. V was trimmed by 4 bases and J by 5 bases, leaving 17 bases between them. This CDR3 is built from 15 residues. Germline V lookup: CDR1 MNHEY, CDR2 SMNVEV (reference sequence). CDR3 DNA sequence: TGTGCCAGCAGTTCTCCCCGGGCCAGCCAGTATGGCTACACCTTC. It translates to CASSSPRASQYGYTF.

The V and J genes are TRBV7-8 and TRBJ2-3; D is uncertain. The CDR3 is made up of 14 amino acids. Trimming left V 5 bases short and J 5 bases short, with 14 bases between. Per germline, CDR1 SGHVS and CDR2 FQNEAQ. CDR3 in amino acids: CASSHPPAEDTQYF. The CDR3 DNA sequence: TGTGCCAGCAGCCATCCCCCTGCTGAAGATACGCAGTATTTT.